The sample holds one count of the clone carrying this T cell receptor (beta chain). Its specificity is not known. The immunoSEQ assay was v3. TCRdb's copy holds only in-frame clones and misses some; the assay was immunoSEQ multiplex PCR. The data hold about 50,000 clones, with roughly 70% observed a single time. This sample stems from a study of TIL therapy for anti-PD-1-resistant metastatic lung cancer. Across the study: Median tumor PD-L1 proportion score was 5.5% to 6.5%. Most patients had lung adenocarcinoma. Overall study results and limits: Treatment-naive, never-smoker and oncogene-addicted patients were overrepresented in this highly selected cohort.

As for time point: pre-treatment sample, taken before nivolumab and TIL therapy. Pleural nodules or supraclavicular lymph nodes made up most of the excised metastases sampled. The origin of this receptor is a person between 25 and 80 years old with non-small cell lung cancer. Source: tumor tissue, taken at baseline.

CDR3: CASSHVETGGLLGGYTF. CDR3 sequence (DNA): TGTGCCAGCAGCCACGTTGAGACAGGGGGCCTGTTAGGGGGCTACACCTTC. The chain couples TRBV4-2 to TRBJ1-2; the match to TRBD1 covers 10 bases. Losses at the gene ends were 3 bases for V and 8 bases for J; bases not matched to a gene: 15. The CDR3 is 17 residues long. The germline V gene encodes CDR1 LGHNA and CDR2 YNFKEQ.